This note documents a single T cell receptor beta chain sequence. Its antigen is currently unknown. The entry originates in a study of cytomegalovirus exposure and HLA in healthy donors. The ends were cut back, 4 bases at V and 6 bases at J, with 16 bases in the middle. CDR3 size: 15 residues. Germline assignment: CDR1 SEHNR and CDR2 FQNEAQ (reference sequence). Sequencing used immunoSEQ multiplex PCR; TCRdb keeps in-frame clones, though not all of them. The profile covers around 150,000 clones, with about 89% appearing a single time and 0.6% to 0.8% taken by the ten largest. Study-level results: Specificity of a few CMV-associated chains for CMV antigens was verified in vitro.

The sequence was obtained from a young man in good health and CMV-seronegative. Sequencing input: PBMCs. The chain joins TRBV7-9 to TRBJ2-1; TRBD1 is a possible D gene (8 bases). CDR3 sequence (DNA): TGTGCCAGCAGCTCCCGGACAGGGAGGGTCAATGAGCAGTTCTTC. Encoded protein: CASSSRTGRVNEQFF.